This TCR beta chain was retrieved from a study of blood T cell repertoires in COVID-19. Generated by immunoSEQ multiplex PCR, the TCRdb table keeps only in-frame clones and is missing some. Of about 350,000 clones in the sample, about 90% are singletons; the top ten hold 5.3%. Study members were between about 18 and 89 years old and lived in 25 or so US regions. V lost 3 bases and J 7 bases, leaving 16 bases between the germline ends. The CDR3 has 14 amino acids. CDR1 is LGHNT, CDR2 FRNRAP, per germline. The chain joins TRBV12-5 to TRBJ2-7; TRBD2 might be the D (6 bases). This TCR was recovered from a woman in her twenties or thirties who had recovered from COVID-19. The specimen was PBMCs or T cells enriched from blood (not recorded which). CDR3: CASGFGTEVREQYF. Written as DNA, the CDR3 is TGTGCTAGTGGTTTCGGGACTGAGGTCCGGGAGCAGTACTTC.